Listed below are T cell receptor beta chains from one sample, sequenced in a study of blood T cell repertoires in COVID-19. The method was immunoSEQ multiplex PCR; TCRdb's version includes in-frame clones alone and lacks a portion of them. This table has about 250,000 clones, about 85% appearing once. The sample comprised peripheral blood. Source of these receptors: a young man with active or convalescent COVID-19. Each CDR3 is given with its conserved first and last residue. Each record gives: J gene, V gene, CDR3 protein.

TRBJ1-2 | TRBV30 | CAWSPLGQPRSGYTF
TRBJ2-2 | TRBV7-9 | CASSSSGSTGELFF
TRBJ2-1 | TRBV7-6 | CASSLGGESYNEQFF
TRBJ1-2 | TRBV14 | CASSHYTTGLGNYGYTF
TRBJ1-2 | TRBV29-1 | CSVDLEDNYGYTF
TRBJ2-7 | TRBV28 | CASSFTLTLSGISYEQYF
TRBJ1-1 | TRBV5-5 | CASSLGAGNPNTEAFF
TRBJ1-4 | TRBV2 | CASSGQGAANEKLFF
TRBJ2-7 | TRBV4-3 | CASSPQGGSGRGFSYEQYF
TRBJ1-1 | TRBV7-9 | CASSSPTGAVTEAFF